One sample yielded the 9 T cell receptor beta chains listed below, sequenced in a study of CD4 T cells in relation to SARS-CoV-2 and coronaviruses. CD4+ T cells from unexposed donors were obtained before the COVID-19 pandemic (2011-2018). The cells were cultured for 10 days before CD4+ T cells were isolated. The protocol was immunoSEQ multiplex PCR, while the TCRdb copy is restricted to in-frame clones and leaves out a portion. Of under 30,000 clones listed, around 72% are singletons. These receptors are not linked to any known antigen. Sequenced sample: CD4+ T cells from PBMCs, cultured in vitro. The source of these receptors is a human donor in good health.

This rearrangement joins TRBV2 to TRBJ2-5, with unresolved D. The CDR3 contains 12 residues. Per the germline V gene, CDR1 is SNHLY and CDR2 is FYNNEI. V gave up 5 bases and J gave up 2 bases, with 6 bases separating them. This chain's CDR3 is CASSTFQETQYF. The CDR3 DNA is TGTGCCAGCAGTACTTTTCAAGAGACCCAGTACTTC.

The chain combines TRBV5-1 with TRBJ2-3, with 14 bases fitting TRBD2. The trim removed 4 bases at V and 6 bases at J, leaving 7 bases unmatched. The CDR3 runs 16 residues. The germline gives CDR1 SGHRS, CDR2 YFSETQ. Here the CDR3 DNA reads TGCGCCAGCAGCGTCCAGGGACTAGCGGGAGTTGATACGCAGTATTTT. This codes for CASSVQGLAGVDTQYF.

This clone was counted between two and nine times. This chain links TRBV5-1 with TRBJ2-1; weak D call: TRBD2 (6 bases). Germline V gene lookup returns CDR1 SGHRS and CDR2 YFSETQ. CDR3 length equals 16 residues. The germline V and J ends were trimmed by 2 bases and 4 bases, with 16 bases remaining between them. The CDR3 sequence is CASSFGSSGPYNEQFF. The CDR3 DNA is TGCGCCAGCAGCTTCGGGTCGAGCGGGCCATACAATGAGCAGTTCTTC.

This clone is medium-sized (0.01 to 0.1%). The chain couples TRBV16 to TRBJ2-1; 8 bases agree with TRBD2. V shed 0 bases, J shed 4 bases, and the junction held 2 bases outside the gene matches. The CDR3 consists of 15 residues. Germline CDR1 and CDR2: KGHSY and FQNENV. CDR3 sequence: CASSQSSGKYNEQFF. CDR3 coding DNA: TGTGCCAGCAGCCAATCTAGCGGGAAATACAATGAGCAGTTCTTC.

This chain joins TRBV7-2 and TRBJ2-7; possible D gene TRBD2, 6 bases. V lost 3 bases to trimming and J lost 2 bases, with 8 bases between them. CDR1 and CDR2 from the germline V gene are SGHTA and FQGNSA. The length of the CDR3 is 13 residues. The CDR3 loop is CASSLGLAYEQYF. The CDR3 nucleotides are TGTGCCAGCAGCTTGGGACTGGCCTACGAGCAGTACTTC.

The chain is built from TRBV14 and TRBJ1-5; a weak D match, TRBD1 (6 bases). The germline V and J ends were trimmed by 0 bases and 6 bases, with 6 bases remaining between them. The CDR3 is 13 amino acids. Germline V lookup: CDR1 SGHDN, CDR2 FVKESK. CDR3: CASSQDRGQPQHF. CDR3 nucleotide sequence: TGTGCCAGCAGCCAAGACAGGGGTCAGCCCCAGCATTTT.

The chain uses TRBV10-3 and TRBJ1-2, with D tentatively TRBD1 (5 bases). Trimming cost V 6 bases and J 5 bases, with 16 bases left between them. The CDR3 covers 14 residues. CDR1 is ENHRY and CDR2 is SYGVKD in the germline V gene. The CDR3 DNA follows: TGTGCCATCAGGGGGACGGAACGACTTTATGGCTACACCTTC. Its translation: CAIRGTERLYGYTF.

The genes are TRBV2 and TRBJ1-1, with a possible D match to TRBD1 (5 bases). The V gene lost 4 bases and the J gene lost 6 bases, with 9 bases spanning the gap. This CDR3 is built from 12 residues. Germline V gene sequence: CDR1 SNHLY, CDR2 FYNNEI. The CDR3 DNA reads TGTGCCAGCAGTGGGTTGGGACCTGAAGCTTTCTTT. Residues: CASSGLGPEAFF.

The rearrangement links TRBV27 to TRBJ1-2, with TRBD1 as a possible D gene (5 bases). Germline V lookup: CDR1 MNHEY, CDR2 SMNVEV (reference sequence). This CDR3 is built from 15 residues. Deletions cut 3 bases from V and 7 bases from J, with 18 bases between. In nucleotides, the CDR3 is TGTGCCAGCAGTTTTAACCCCGAGGGGTTGAGTGGCTACACCTTC. It codes for CASSFNPEGLSGYTF.